This T cell receptor beta chain was identified in a study of T cell responses to AZD1222 COVID-19 vaccine. On this clone: Its cognate antigen is unknown.

The assay was immunoSEQ multiplex PCR, and TCRdb's table has in-frame clones only and misses some. In the table there are 82,000 or so clones, approximately 91% of which are singletons. V shed 3 bases, J shed 1 base, and the junction held 4 bases outside the gene matches. CDR3 length: 16 amino acids. CDR1 LNHDA and CDR2 SQIVND come from the germline V gene (reference sequence). Study conclusions and caveats: Unmutated variant regions are reportedly the target of nearly half of TCRs that are spike-specific. A mostly white British donor set with more females was recruited, and clonal diversity was possibly underestimated.

Sequenced material: peripheral blood, taken on day 0 of AZD1222 vaccination. The chain recombines TRBV19 with TRBJ2-3; TRBD1 matches 10 bases. This receptor was identified in an adult in good health. CDR3 DNA: TGTGCCAGTAGTATGGGACAGGGGAAGGGCACAGATACGCAGTATTTT. Encoded protein: CASSMGQGKGTDTQYF.